Listed below are T cell receptor beta chains from one sample, sequenced in a study of blood T cell repertoires in COVID-19. TCRdb's table, derived via immunoSEQ multiplex PCR, lists solely in-frame clones and lacks some. The repertoire holds some 250,000 clones, over 70% seen once, with around 5.4% in the top ten. Sample: peripheral blood. The receptors were sampled from a man at least 80 years old with acute or convalescent COVID-19. The CDR3 runs from the conserved cysteine through the conserved F or W. The order of the fields is clone size, J gene, V gene, D gene, CDR3 protein, CDR3 DNA. A D gene is named only where the DNA matches it firmly. Clone size is shown for a subset of rows, as once, few, many or a class of expanded clone.

- | TRBJ1-4 | TRBV2 | - | CASRWRPNEKLFF | TGTGCCAGCAGGTGGAGACCTAATGAAAAACTGTTTTTT
once | TRBJ2-3 | TRBV2 | TRBD2 | CASSGGTSGTLADTQYF | TGTGCCAGCAGCGGGGGGACTAGCGGTACATTGGCAGATACGCAGTATTTT
- | TRBJ2-7 | TRBV5-1 | - | CASSPKRGARDSYEQYF | TGCGCCAGCAGCCCCAAGAGGGGAGCGCGGGATTCCTACGAGCAGTACTTC
- | TRBJ1-5 | TRBV6-5 | - | CASSYESGLSNQPQHF | TGTGCCAGCAGCTACGAATCAGGGCTAAGCAATCAGCCCCAGCATTTT
- | TRBJ1-1 | TRBV5-1 | - | CASSSTGLNEAFF | TGCGCCAGCAGCTCGACAGGACTCAATGAAGCTTTCTTT
- | TRBJ1-1 | TRBV24-1 | - | CATSDPTGSAEAFF | TGTGCCACCAGTGACCCTACAGGGTCGGCTGAAGCTTTCTTT
once | TRBJ2-1 | TRBV10-3 | - | CAISGQAKENEQFF | TGTGCCATCAGTGGACAGGCCAAGGAAAATGAGCAGTTCTTC
- | TRBJ1-2 | TRBV28 | - | CASSLWGAEGYTF | TGTGCCAGCAGTTTATGGGGGGCAGAAGGCTACACCTTC
- | TRBJ2-7 | TRBV11-2 | - | CASSLTELPSYEQYF | TGTGCCAGCAGCTTAACCGAACTTCCCTCCTACGAGCAGTACTTC
- | TRBJ2-3 | TRBV20-1 | - | CSASPIAEYSTDTQYF | TGCAGTGCCAGTCCCATAGCGGAATACAGCACAGATACGCAGTATTTT